The 32 T cell receptor beta chains listed next were all sequenced from one sample in a study of T cells after yellow fever vaccination. In TCRdb, the 5' RACE reads were re-called with MiXCR into one record per CDR3 protein. The sample lists hundreds of thousands of distinct CDR3 sequences; approximately 4% were seen once. The specimen was PBMCs, collected 5 days after the yellow fever booster vaccination. The receptors were gathered from a man aged 18-30 years who received the YFV17D yellow fever vaccine.

This clonotype was picked up a small number of times. This chain links TRBV6-1 with TRBJ1-5, with D maybe TRBD1 (5 bases). Germline V gene lookup returns CDR1 MNHNS and CDR2 SASEGT. V was shortened by 7 bases and J by 3 bases, with 10 bases between the two germline ends. The CDR3 loop spans 13 amino acids. The DNA of the CDR3 is TGTGCCAGCATGGGGGGGATCAATCAGCCCCAGCATTTT. It encodes CASMGGINQPQHF.

This clonotype turned up a few times. The rearrangement joins TRBV20-1 to TRBJ2-5; 9 nucleotides match TRBD2. CDR1 is DFQATT, CDR2 SNEGSKA, per germline (reference sequence). V was pared by 3 bases and J by 7 bases, with 9 bases of the junction left unmatched. The CDR3 loop spans 14 amino acids. CDR3 DNA sequence: TGCAGTGCTAGCATAGCGGGGGCTCCCGGGACCCAGTACTTC. It encodes CSASIAGAPGTQYF.

A few counts support this clonotype. The rearrangement joins TRBV25-1 to TRBJ2-2; D is possibly TRBD1 (7 bases). Trimming removed 1 base at V and 6 bases at J, with 12 bases between. Germline CDR1 is MGHDK and CDR2 is SYGVNS. The CDR3 is made up of 15 amino acids. The CDR3 here is CASSESGRGAGELFF. The CDR3 DNA follows: TGTGCCAGCAGTGAATCCGGCAGGGGGGCCGGGGAGCTGTTTTTT.

This clonotype was seen many times. This chain joins TRBV7-9 and TRBJ1-4, with unresolved D. CDR3 length: 14 residues. The germline V gene encodes CDR1 SEHNR and CDR2 FQNEAQ (reference sequence). V lost 1 base and J 8 bases, leaving 11 bases between the germline ends. Here the CDR3 DNA reads TGTGCCAGCAGCTTAGAGGCTACCGCCGAAAAACTGTTTTTT. Protein sequence: CASSLEATAEKLFF.

CDR3 sequence (DNA): TGTGCCAGCAGCTTTACCCCTCAGGGTTATAAAGGCTACACCTTC. Translation: CASSFTPQGYKGYTF. The rearrangement uses TRBV9 and TRBJ1-2, with D perhaps matching TRBD1 (5 bases). The CDR3 sequence is 15 residues long. The germline V and J ends were trimmed by 4 bases and 8 bases, with 21 bases remaining between them. From germline, CDR1 is SGDLS and CDR2 YYNGEE. Using reference TRBV9 and TRBJ1-2 for the parts outside the CDR3, the full variable domain is DSGVTQTPKHLITATGQRVTLRCSPRSGDLSVYWYQQSLDQGLQFLIQYYNGEERAKGNILERFSAQQFPDLHSELNLSSLELGDSALYFCASSFTPQGYKGYTFGSGTRLTVV.

This clonotype has at least ten counts. The rearrangement joins TRBV6-2 or TRBV6-3 to TRBJ2-5; 10 positions match TRBD2. The germline CDR1 and CDR2 sequences are MNHEY and SVGEGT. The J segment lost 2 bases and the V segment lost 5 bases, leaving 11 bases of the junction unmatched. The CDR3 totals 17 residues. Here the CDR3 DNA reads TGTGCCAGCAGTCCACAGGTTGGACTAGCGGTTCAAGAGACCCAGTACTTC. Protein sequence: CASSPQVGLAVQETQYF.

The CDR3 reads CAIKGVANGYTF. The CDR3 DNA reads as TGTGCCATCAAGGGGGTCGCGAATGGCTACACCTTC. The V call is TRBV10-3, the J call TRBJ1-2; D is possibly TRBD1 (6 bases). There are 12 residues in the CDR3. Per the germline V gene, CDR1 is ENHRY and CDR2 is SYGVKD. V was shortened by 7 bases and J by 6 bases, with 12 bases between the two germline ends.

This clonotype came up many times. V and J are TRBV7-9 and TRBJ2-5; D call uncertain. The germline gives CDR1 SEHNR, CDR2 FQNEAQ (reference sequence). Trimming stripped 11 bases from V and 3 bases from J, with 16 bases between. The CDR3 runs 13 residues. The DNA of the CDR3 is TGTGCCGTAGGAAAGCAGACCGAAGAGACCCAGTACTTC. Translated: CAVGKQTEETQYF.

The V and J genes are TRBV2 and TRBJ2-1; 10 bases fit TRBD1. The CDR3 totals 14 residues. The V and J ends lost 8 bases and 7 bases, in that order; junction bases with no gene match: 8. Germline V gene lookup returns CDR1 SNHLY and CDR2 FYNNEI. DNA of the CDR3: TGTGCCAGCGAGCGGGACAGGGGCGTGAATGAGCAGTTCTTC. Its translation is CASERDRGVNEQFF.

The chain is built from TRBV24-1 and TRBJ2-3; D may be TRBD1 (5 bases). V lost 3 bases to trimming and J lost 1 base, with 13 bases between them. Germline assignment: CDR1 KGHDR and CDR2 SFDVKD. This CDR3 comprises 16 residues. CDR3 nucleotide sequence: TGTGCCACCAGTGATGGTGACAGATTCGGCACAGATACGCAGTATTTT. Its protein is CATSDGDRFGTDTQYF.

This clonotype was counted only a few times. The rearrangement uses TRBV12-3 or TRBV12-4 and TRBJ1-2; D might be TRBD1 (5 bases). With 7 bases removed from V and 4 bases from J, the gap between germline ends came to 25 bases. The CDR3 loop spans 17 amino acids. The CDR3 DNA follows: TGTGCCAGCAATCCATACCCGTCGGGAGGGGCCTTCTATGGCTACACCTTC. It yields the protein CASNPYPSGGAFYGYTF.

This clonotype was observed a few times. The chain employs TRBV15 and TRBJ2-5, with a possible D match to TRBD1 (5 bases). The length of the CDR3 is 14 residues. V shed 0 bases and J shed 9 bases, with 14 bases lying between them. Germline CDR1 and CDR2: LNHNV and YYDKDF (reference sequence). The CDR3 DNA sequence: TGTGCCACCAGCAGAGATATGACAGATCTGTCCCAGTACTTC. Translated: CATSRDMTDLSQYF.

The table lists this clonotype with many counts. This CDR3 is CASSSFRENEKLFF. In DNA, the CDR3 is TGTGCCAGCAGCTCATTCAGGGAGAATGAAAAACTGTTTTTT. This chain links TRBV11-2 with TRBJ1-4; possibly TRBD1 for D (5 bases). Germline V lookup: CDR1 SGHAT, CDR2 FQNNGV. With 4 bases removed from V and 5 bases from J, the gap between germline ends came to 11 bases. This CDR3 is built from 14 residues.

The chain carries TRBV7-2 and TRBJ1-5, with D uncertain. This CDR3 has 15 residues. Trimming cost V 1 base and J 2 bases, with 9 bases left between them. Germline loops: CDR1 SGHTA, CDR2 FQGNSA. Here the CDR3 reads CASSLGLPGNQPQHF. CDR3 DNA: TGTGCCAGCAGCTTAGGTTTGCCAGGCAATCAGCCCCAGCATTTT.

This clonotype has ten or more counts. The chain joins TRBV10-3 to TRBJ2-7, with 7 bases lining up with TRBD1. V was clipped by 11 bases and J by 2 bases; unmatched bases: 6. The CDR3 length is 12 residues. Germline assignment: CDR1 ENHRY and CDR2 SYGVKD. This chain's CDR3 is CAARDSTYEQYV. CDR3 nucleotide sequence: TGTGCCGCCCGGGACAGCACCTACGAGCAGTACGTC.

In its sample, this clonotype was seen many times. This rearrangement joins TRBV18 to TRBJ1-5; TRBD1 might be the D (5 bases). The CDR3 contains 15 residues. The germline V and J ends were trimmed by 2 bases and 7 bases, with 15 bases remaining between them. Germline CDR1 and CDR2: KGHSH and LQKENI. CDR3 sequence reads: CASSPDGGNGQPQHF. Written as DNA, the CDR3 is TGTGCCAGCTCACCAGACGGGGGGAATGGGCAGCCCCAGCATTTT.

This clonotype was picked up a small number of times. V is TRBV12-3 or TRBV12-4 and J is TRBJ1-1; 8 nucleotides match TRBD1. The CDR3 has 13 amino acids. V shed 5 bases and J 4 bases; nucleotides not matched to a gene: 3. CDR3 DNA sequence: TGTGCCAGCAGTCAGGGACAGGCCACTGAAGCTTTCTTT. As protein: CASSQGQATEAFF.

This clonotype appeared many times. The chain joins TRBV9 to TRBJ2-3; D unresolved. Germline assignment: CDR1 SGDLS and CDR2 YYNGEE. This CDR3 is built from 13 residues. Trimming stripped 3 bases from V and 4 bases from J, with 9 bases between. The chain's CDR3 is CASSGFGSDTQYF. CDR3 nucleotide sequence: TGTGCCAGCAGCGGATTTGGGTCAGATACGCAGTATTTT. The full variable domain, rest sourced from reference TRBV9 and TRBJ2-3, is DSGVTQTPKHLITATGQRVTLRCSPRSGDLSVYWYQQSLDQGLQFLIQYYNGEERAKGNILERFSAQQFPDLHSELNLSSLELGDSALYFCASSGFGSDTQYFGPGTRLTVL.

This clonotype was picked up many times. The chain is built from TRBV29-1 and TRBJ2-7, with D hard to call. There are 12 residues in the CDR3. V lost 1 base, J lost 2 bases, and 6 bases lay in between. Germline CDR1 reads SQVTM; CDR2 reads ANQGSEA. In DNA form, the CDR3 reads TGCAGCGTTGAAGCAGGAACCTACGAGCAGTACTTC. Its protein product is CSVEAGTYEQYF.

CDR3 nucleotide sequence: TGTGCCAGCAGTGCCTACTTTCCTTCTCCCACGGGCACAGATACGCAGTATTTT. Translated, it gives CASSAYFPSPTGTDTQYF. The V call is TRBV6-1, the J call TRBJ2-3, with D unclear. Trimming took off 4 bases at V and 1 base at J, with 21 bases between the two ends. The germline V gene has CDR1 MNHNS and CDR2 SASEGT. This CDR3 is 18 amino acids long.

The J gene is TRBJ1-2, the V gene TRBV5-1; 11 bases are shared with TRBD1. The length of the CDR3 is 14 residues. V shed 4 bases, J shed 8 bases, and the junction held 7 bases outside the gene matches. The germline CDR1 and CDR2 sequences are SGHRS and YFSETQ. CDR3: CASSRTGGSRGYTF. As DNA, the CDR3 is TGCGCCAGCAGCCGGACAGGGGGCTCCCGCGGCTACACCTTC.

The V gene is TRBV6-5, the J gene TRBJ2-1; TRBD2 might be the D (6 bases). V lost 2 bases and J 2 bases, leaving 13 bases between the germline ends. Per the germline V gene, CDR1 is MNHEY and CDR2 is SVGAGI. The CDR3 length is 16 residues. Here the CDR3 DNA reads TGTGCCAGCAGTTACGATGGGGGGAGGCCCTACAATGAGCAGTTCTTC. It encodes CASSYDGGRPYNEQFF.

Many counts were recorded for this clonotype. The rearrangement joins TRBV7-2 to TRBJ1-3; D perhaps matches TRBD1 (6 bases). This CDR3 is 16 amino acids long. Trimming left V 5 bases short and J 0 bases short, with 14 bases between. The germline CDR1 and CDR2 sequences are SGHTA and FQGNSA. The CDR3 DNA reads as TGTGCCAGCAGCCCCCCCAGGGGCGGCTCTGGAAACACCATATATTTT. Protein: CASSPPRGGSGNTIYF.

In its sample, this clonotype was seen many times. The chain links TRBV4-2 to TRBJ2-5, with D unclear. Germline assignment: CDR1 LGHNA and CDR2 YNFKEQ. The germline V and J ends were trimmed by 1 base and 2 bases, with 8 bases remaining between them. The CDR3 has 14 amino acids. CDR3 protein: CASSQGQRQETQYF. The CDR3 DNA reads as TGTGCCAGCAGCCAAGGTCAGAGACAAGAGACCCAGTACTTC.

This clonotype was picked up many times. This sequence joins TRBV3-1 and TRBJ1-1; D is ambiguous. The V end was cut by 2 bases, the J end by 3 bases, with 7 bases between. Germline V gene sequence: CDR1 LGHDT, CDR2 YNNKEL (reference sequence). The CDR3 spans 13 residues. CDR3 bases: TGTGCCAGCAGCCAAAACGACTACACTGAAGCTTTCTTT. This encodes CASSQNDYTEAFF.

This clonotype was counted only a few times. The chain combines TRBV4-1 with TRBJ2-7; 10 nucleotides line up with TRBD1. In germline, CDR1 is MGHRA, CDR2 YSYEKL. The V segment lost 4 bases and the J segment 4 bases; nucleotides outside the gene matches: 10. The CDR3 is made up of 16 amino acids. CDR3 amino acids: CASSLHRDRGSYEQYF. The DNA of the CDR3 is TGCGCCAGCAGCCTACACCGGGACAGGGGATCTTACGAGCAGTACTTC.

This clonotype was picked up a small number of times. The chain links TRBV12-3 or TRBV12-4 to TRBJ2-2; D may be TRBD1 (6 bases). The CDR3 loop spans 14 amino acids. Trimming took off 8 bases at V and 5 bases at J, with 15 bases between the two ends. The CDR3 sequence: CASQLQGSTGELFF. CDR3 DNA sequence: TGTGCCAGCCAACTACAGGGATCGACCGGGGAGCTGTTTTTT.

The V gene is TRBV27, the J gene TRBJ2-4; 12 positions match TRBD2. The CDR3 loop spans 16 amino acids. The J segment lost 11 bases and the V segment lost 1 base, leaving 9 bases of the junction unmatched. Germline CDR1 and CDR2: MNHEY and SMNVEV (reference sequence). The CDR3 reads CASSLYPGLAGVVQYF. The CDR3, as DNA: TGTGCCAGCAGTTTATATCCGGGACTAGCGGGTGTTGTTCAGTACTTC.

A few counts support this clonotype. The genes are TRBV12-3 or TRBV12-4 and TRBJ1-1, with D tentatively TRBD1 (5 bases). The CDR3 is made up of 15 amino acids. Trimming shortened V by 5 bases and J by 0 bases, and 13 bases separated the two germline ends. The CDR3 DNA reads TGTGCCAGCAGTCCCCGTGAGGGGATGAACACTGAAGCTTTCTTT. Its translation: CASSPREGMNTEAFF.

This clonotype has a count of ten or more. The chain uses TRBV7-9 and TRBJ1-1; 9 nucleotides line up with TRBD1. Trimming at V came to 5 bases and at J to 7 bases, leaving 8 bases not matched to a gene. The CDR3 consists of 14 residues. Germline V gives CDR1 SEHNR, CDR2 FQNEAQ (reference sequence). The DNA for the CDR3 is TGTGCCAGCAGCCTAACAGGGGGCGAGGGTGAAGCTTTCTTT. Its translation is CASSLTGGEGEAFF.

This clonotype was observed a handful of times. The J gene is TRBJ1-5, the V gene TRBV5-1; D uncertain. V was shortened by 0 bases and J by 7 bases, with 11 bases between the two germline ends. Germline CDR1 is SGHRS and CDR2 is YFSETQ. There are 14 residues in the CDR3. Here the CDR3 reads CASSLDGVGQPQHF. CDR3 coding DNA: TGCGCCAGCAGCTTGGATGGGGTGGGGCAGCCCCAGCATTTT. The whole variable domain, filled in from reference TRBV5-1 and TRBJ1-5, reads KAGVTQTPRYLIKTRGQQVTLSCSPISGHRSVSWYQQTPGQGLQFLFEYFSETQRNKGNFPGRFSGRQFSNSRSEMNVSTLELGDSALYLCASSLDGVGQPQHFGDGTRLSIL.

This clonotype was counted only a few times. J is TRBJ1-1 and V is TRBV7-2; TRBD1 aligns across 9 bases. Germline trimming cut 5 bases from V and 5 bases from J; bases unmatched to any gene: 6. The CDR3 totals 14 residues. Germline V gene lookup returns CDR1 SGHTA and CDR2 FQGNSA. The CDR3 DNA follows: TGTGCCAGCAGCAGGGCCGGGACAGGGACTGAAGCTTTCTTT. It encodes CASSRAGTGTEAFF.